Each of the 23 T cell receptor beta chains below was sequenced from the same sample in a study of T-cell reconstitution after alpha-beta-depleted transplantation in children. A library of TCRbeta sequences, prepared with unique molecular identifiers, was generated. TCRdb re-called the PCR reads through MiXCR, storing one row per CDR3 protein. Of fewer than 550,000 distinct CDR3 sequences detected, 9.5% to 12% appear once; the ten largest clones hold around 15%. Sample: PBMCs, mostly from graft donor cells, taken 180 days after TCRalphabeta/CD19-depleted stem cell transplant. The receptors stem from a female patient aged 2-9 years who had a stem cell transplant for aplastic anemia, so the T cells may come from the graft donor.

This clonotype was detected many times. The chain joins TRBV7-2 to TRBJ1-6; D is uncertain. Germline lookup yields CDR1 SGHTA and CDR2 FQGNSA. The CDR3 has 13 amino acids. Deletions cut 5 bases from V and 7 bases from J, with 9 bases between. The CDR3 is CASSRVRNSPLHF. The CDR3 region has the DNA TGTGCCAGCAGCAGAGTTAGGAATTCACCCCTCCACTTT.

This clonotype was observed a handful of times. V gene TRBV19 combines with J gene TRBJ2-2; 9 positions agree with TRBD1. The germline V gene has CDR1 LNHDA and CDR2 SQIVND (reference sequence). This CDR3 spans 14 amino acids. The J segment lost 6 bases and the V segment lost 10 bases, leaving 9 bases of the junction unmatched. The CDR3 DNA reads TGTGCCACATCCGACAGGGGGTGGGCCGGGGAGCTGTTTTTT. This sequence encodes CATSDRGWAGELFF. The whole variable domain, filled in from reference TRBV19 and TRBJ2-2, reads DGGITQSPKYLFRKEGQNVTLSCEQNLNHDAMYWYRQDPGQGLRLIYYSQIVNDFQKGDIAEGYSVSREKKESFPLTVTSAQKNPTAFYLCATSDRGWAGELFFGEGSRLTVL.

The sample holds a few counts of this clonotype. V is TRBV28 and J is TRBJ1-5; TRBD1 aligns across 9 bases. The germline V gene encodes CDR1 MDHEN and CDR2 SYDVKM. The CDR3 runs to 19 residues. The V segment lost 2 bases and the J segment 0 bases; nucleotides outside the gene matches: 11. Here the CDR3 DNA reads TGTGCCAGCAGTTTAGGCCCGTGGGACAGGGTCGGTAGCAATCAGCCCCAGCATTTT. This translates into CASSLGPWDRVGSNQPQHF.

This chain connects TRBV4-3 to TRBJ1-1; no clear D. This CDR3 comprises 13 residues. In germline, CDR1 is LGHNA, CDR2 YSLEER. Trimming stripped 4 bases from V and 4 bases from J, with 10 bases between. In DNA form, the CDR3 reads TGCGCCAGCAGCCCCGTTCTGGGCACTGAAGCTTTCTTT. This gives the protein CASSPVLGTEAFF.

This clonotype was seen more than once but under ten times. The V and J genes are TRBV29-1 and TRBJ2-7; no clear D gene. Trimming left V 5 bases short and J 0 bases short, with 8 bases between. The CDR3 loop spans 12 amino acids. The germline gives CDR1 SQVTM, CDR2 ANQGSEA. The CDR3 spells CSVRRSSYEQYF. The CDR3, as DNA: TGCAGCGTTCGGCGGAGCTCCTACGAGCAGTACTTC.

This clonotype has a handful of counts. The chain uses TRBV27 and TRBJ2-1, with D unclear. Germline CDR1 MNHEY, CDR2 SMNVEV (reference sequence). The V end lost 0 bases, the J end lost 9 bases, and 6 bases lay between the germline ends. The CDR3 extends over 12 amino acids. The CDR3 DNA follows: TGTGCCAGCAGTTTATCGGGTACTGAGCAGTTCTTC. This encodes CASSLSGTEQFF.

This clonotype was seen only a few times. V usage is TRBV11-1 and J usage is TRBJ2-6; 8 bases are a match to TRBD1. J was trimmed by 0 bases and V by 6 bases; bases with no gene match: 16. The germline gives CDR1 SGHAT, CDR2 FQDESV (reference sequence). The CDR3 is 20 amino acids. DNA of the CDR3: TGTGCCAGCAGACATCTGCCGGACAGGGCGACGAGCTCTGGGGCCAACGTCCTGACTTTC. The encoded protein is CASRHLPDRATSSGANVLTF.

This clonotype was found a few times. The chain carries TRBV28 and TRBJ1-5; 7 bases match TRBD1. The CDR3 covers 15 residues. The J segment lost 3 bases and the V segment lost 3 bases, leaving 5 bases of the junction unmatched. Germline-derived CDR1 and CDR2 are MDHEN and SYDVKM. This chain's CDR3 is CASSLATGNNQPQHF. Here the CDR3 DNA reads TGTGCCAGCAGTTTGGCGACAGGGAACAATCAGCCCCAGCATTTT.

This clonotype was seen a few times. The CDR3, as DNA: TGTGCCAGCAGCTCTCCCTCCCCAGGGAACGGGTACGAGCAGTACGTC. Protein product: CASSSPSPGNGYEQYV. The chain couples TRBV7-9 to TRBJ2-7; D is possibly TRBD1 (5 bases). From germline, CDR1 is SEHNR and CDR2 FQNEAQ (reference sequence). With 4 bases removed from V and 4 bases from J, the gap between germline ends came to 20 bases. The CDR3 runs 16 residues.

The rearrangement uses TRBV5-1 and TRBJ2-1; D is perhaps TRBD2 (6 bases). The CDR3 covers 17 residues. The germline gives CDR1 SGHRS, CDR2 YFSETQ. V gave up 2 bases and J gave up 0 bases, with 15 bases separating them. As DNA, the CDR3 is TGCGCCAGCAGCTTCCCGGGGACTGGCAGCTCCTACAATGAGCAGTTCTTC. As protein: CASSFPGTGSSYNEQFF.

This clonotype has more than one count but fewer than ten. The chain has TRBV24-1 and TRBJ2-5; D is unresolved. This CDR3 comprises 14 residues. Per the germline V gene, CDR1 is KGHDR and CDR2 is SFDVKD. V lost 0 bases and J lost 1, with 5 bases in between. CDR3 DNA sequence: TGTGCCACCAGTGATTTGCCAGCCCAAGAGACCCAGTACTTC. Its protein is CATSDLPAQETQYF.

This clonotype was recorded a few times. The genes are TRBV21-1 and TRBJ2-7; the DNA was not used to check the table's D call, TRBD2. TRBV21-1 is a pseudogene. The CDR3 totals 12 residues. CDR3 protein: CASSKAGGEQYF. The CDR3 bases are TGTGCCAGCAGCAAAGCGGGAGGGGAGCAGTACTTC.

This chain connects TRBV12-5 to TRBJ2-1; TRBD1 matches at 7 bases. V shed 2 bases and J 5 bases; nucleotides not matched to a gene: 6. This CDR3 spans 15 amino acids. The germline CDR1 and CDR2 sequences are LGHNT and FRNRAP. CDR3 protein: CASGLSTGPHNEQFF. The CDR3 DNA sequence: TGTGCTAGTGGTTTGTCGACAGGGCCCCACAATGAGCAGTTCTTC.

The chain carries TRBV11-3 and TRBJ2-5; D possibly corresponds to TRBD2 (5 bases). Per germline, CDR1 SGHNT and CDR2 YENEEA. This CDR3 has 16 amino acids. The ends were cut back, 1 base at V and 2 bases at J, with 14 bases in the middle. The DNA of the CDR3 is TGTGCCAGCAGCTTAGTTGCCGGGGTTTTTCAAGAGACCCAGTACTTC. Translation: CASSLVAGVFQETQYF.

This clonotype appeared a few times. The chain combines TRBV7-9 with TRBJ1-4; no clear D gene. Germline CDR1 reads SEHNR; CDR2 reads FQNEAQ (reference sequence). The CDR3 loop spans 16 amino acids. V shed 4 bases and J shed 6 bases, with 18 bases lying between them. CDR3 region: CASSYDGAYGYEKLFF. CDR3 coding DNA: TGTGCCAGCAGCTACGACGGTGCATACGGGTATGAAAAACTGTTTTTT. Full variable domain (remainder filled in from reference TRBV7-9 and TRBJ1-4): DTGVSQNPRHKITKRGQNVTFRCDPISEHNRLYWYRQTLGQGPEFLTYFQNEAQLEKSRLLSDRFSAERPKGSFSTLEIQRTEQGDSAMYLCASSYDGAYGYEKLFFGSGTQLSVL.

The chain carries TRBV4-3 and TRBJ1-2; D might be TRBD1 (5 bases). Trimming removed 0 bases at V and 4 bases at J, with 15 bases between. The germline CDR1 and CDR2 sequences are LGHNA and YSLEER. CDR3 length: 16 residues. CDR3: CASSQDSGGGLYGYTF. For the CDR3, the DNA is TGCGCCAGCAGCCAAGATTCGGGCGGGGGACTCTATGGCTACACCTTC.

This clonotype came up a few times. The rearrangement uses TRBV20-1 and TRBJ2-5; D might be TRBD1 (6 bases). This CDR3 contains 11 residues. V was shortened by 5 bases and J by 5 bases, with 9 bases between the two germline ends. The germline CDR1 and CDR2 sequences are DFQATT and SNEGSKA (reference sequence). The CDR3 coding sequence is TGCAGTGCTGACAGGAGGGAGACCCAGTACTTC. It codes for CSADRRETQYF.

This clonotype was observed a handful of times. CDR3: CSARDSGSGYTF. The CDR3 DNA reads TGCAGTGCCCGGGACAGCGGATCTGGCTACACCTTC. The rearrangement uses TRBV20-1 and TRBJ1-2, with 7 bases that match TRBD1. The germline V gene has CDR1 DFQATT and CDR2 SNEGSKA (reference sequence). This CDR3 has 12 residues. The ends lost 6 bases at V and 7 bases at J; junction bases unmatched: 8.

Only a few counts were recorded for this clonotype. CDR3 nucleotides: TGTGCCAGCTCCCCCCGGGCCCGTTTGGGGGGTGAGCAGTTCTTC. Translating gives CASSPRARLGGEQFF. This chain links TRBV18 with TRBJ2-1; weak D call: TRBD2 (6 bases). The V gene's germline CDR1 is KGHSH and CDR2 LQKENI. CDR3 size: 15 residues. Trimming removed 6 bases from V and 9 bases from J, with 21 bases in between. The full variable domain, with the rest looked up from reference TRBV18 and TRBJ2-1, is NAGVMQNPRHLVRRRGQEARLRCSPMKGHSHVYWYRQLPEEGLKFMVYLQKENIIDESGMPKERFSAEFPKEGPSILRIQQVVRGDSAAYFCASSPRARLGGEQFFGPGTRLTVL.

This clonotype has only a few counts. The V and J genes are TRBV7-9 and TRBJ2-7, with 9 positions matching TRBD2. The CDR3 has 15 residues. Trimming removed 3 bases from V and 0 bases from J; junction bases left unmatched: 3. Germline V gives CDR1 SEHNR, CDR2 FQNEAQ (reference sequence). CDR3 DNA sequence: TGTGCCAGCAGCTTCCGACTAGCGGACTCCTACGAGCAGTACTTC. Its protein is CASSFRLADSYEQYF.

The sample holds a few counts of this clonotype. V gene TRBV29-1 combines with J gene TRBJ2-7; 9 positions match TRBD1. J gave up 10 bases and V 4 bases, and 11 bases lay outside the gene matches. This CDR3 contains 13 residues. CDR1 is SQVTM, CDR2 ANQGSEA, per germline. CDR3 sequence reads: CSVVYSGTGSQYV. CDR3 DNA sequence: TGCAGCGTTGTCTACTCCGGGACAGGGAGTCAGTACGTC.

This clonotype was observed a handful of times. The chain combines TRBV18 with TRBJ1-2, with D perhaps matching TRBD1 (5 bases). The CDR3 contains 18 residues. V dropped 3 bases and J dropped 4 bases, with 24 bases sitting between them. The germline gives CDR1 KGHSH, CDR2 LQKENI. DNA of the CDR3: TGTGCCAGCTCACCGAAATGGAGCGGGGCACCAGGGCTCTATGGCTACACCTTC. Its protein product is CASSPKWSGAPGLYGYTF. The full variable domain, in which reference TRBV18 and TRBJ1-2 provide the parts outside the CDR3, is NAGVMQNPRHLVRRRGQEARLRCSPMKGHSHVYWYRQLPEEGLKFMVYLQKENIIDESGMPKERFSAEFPKEGPSILRIQQVVRGDSAAYFCASSPKWSGAPGLYGYTFGSGTRLTVV.

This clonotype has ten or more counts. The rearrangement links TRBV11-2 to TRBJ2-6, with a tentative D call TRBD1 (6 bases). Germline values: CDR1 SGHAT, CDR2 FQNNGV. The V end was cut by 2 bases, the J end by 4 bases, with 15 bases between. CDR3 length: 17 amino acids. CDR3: CASSLRADRSGANVLTF. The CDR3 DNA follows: TGTGCCAGCAGCTTACGGGCAGACAGGTCCGGGGCCAACGTCCTGACTTTC.